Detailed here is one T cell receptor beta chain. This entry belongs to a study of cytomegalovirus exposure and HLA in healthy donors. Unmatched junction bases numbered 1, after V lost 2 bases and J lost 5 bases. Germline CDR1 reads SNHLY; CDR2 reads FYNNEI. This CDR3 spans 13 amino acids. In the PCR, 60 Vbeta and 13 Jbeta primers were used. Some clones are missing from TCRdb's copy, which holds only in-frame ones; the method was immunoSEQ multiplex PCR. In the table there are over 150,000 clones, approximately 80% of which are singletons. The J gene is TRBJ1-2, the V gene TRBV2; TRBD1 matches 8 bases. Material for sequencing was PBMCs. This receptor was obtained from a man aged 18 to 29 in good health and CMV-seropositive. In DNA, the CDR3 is TGTGCCAGCAGTGAAAGGACAGGGTATGGCTACACCTTC. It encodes CASSERTGYGYTF.